The rows below give T cell receptor beta chains drawn from one sample of a study of blood T cell repertoires in COVID-19. Only in-frame clones appear in the TCRdb table, and some are missing; sequencing was by immunoSEQ multiplex PCR. The sample holds about 140,000 clones, about 88% seen once. Sequenced: peripheral blood. The receptors shown here come from a human donor with COVID-19, enrolled during active disease. The donor label of this sample is uncertain. CDR3s include the opening cysteine and the closing phenylalanine or tryptophan. D genes are given only for firm matches. Clone size is not always given. Where it is, it says once, few, many or a class for expanded clones.

>TRBJ2-5|TRBD1|TRBV5-1|.
CASSSDRAETQYF
TGCGCCAGCAGCTCGGACAGGGCAGAGACCCAGTACTTC
>TRBJ2-7|.|TRBV6-1|.
CASSEARYEQYF
TGTGCCAGCAGTGAAGCGAGGTACGAGCAGTACTTC
>TRBJ2-5|TRBD1|TRBV10-3|.
CAAARGGTGETQYF
TGTGCCGCGGCCAGGGGCGGGACAGGGGAGACCCAGTACTTC
>TRBJ2-3|TRBD2|TRBV30|.
CAWSRGGPDTQYF
TGTGCCTGGAGTCGGGGGGGCCCTGATACGCAGTATTTT
>TRBJ1-1|TRBD1|TRBV10-1|.
CASSEYRGTEAFF
TGCGCCAGCAGTGAATACAGGGGTACTGAAGCTTTCTTT
>TRBJ1-6|TRBD1|TRBV10-3|.
CAISGQGGSPLHF
TGTGCCATCAGTGGACAGGGCGGCTCACCCCTCCACTTT
>TRBJ2-1|.|TRBV11-2|.
CASSLAGSYNEQFF
TGTGCCAGCAGCTTAGCGGGGTCCTACAATGAGCAGTTCTTC
>TRBJ2-1|.|TRBV7-9|few
CASSPRSSYNEQFF
TGTGCCAGCAGCCCCCGGAGCTCCTACAATGAGCAGTTCTTC
>TRBJ1-5|TRBD1|TRBV6-5|.
CASSYQTGGGNQPQHF
TGTGCCAGCAGTTACCAGACAGGGGGAGGCAATCAGCCCCAGCATTTT
>TRBJ1-1|TRBD1|TRBV13|.
CASSLGGGKWTEAFF
TGTGCCAGCAGCTTAGGAGGGGGCAAGTGGACTGAAGCTTTCTTT
>TRBJ1-6|TRBD1|TRBV27|.
CASSLWVVGGGNSPLHF
TGTGCCAGCAGTTTATGGGTCGTAGGGGGCGGAAATTCACCCCTCCACTTT
>TRBJ2-1|TRBD2|TRBV7-9|.
CASRGWEGHEQFF
TGTGCCAGCAGGGGGTGGGAGGGCCATGAGCAGTTCTTC
>TRBJ2-3|.|TRBV7-9|.
CASSPEGLFTDTQYF
TGTGCCAGCAGCCCCGAGGGACTTTTCACAGATACGCAGTATTTT
>TRBJ2-1|.|TRBV7-2|.
CASSLLSGYNEQFF
TGTGCCAGCAGCTTACTGTCAGGGTACAATGAGCAGTTCTTC
>TRBJ2-1|.|TRBV2|.
CASSEEGLRDSHFSIEQFF
TGTGCCAGCAGTGAAGAGGGACTCCGGGACTCTCATTTTAGTATTGAGCAGTTCTTC
>TRBJ2-6|.|TRBV28|.
CASSIHSGANVLTF
TGTGCCAGCAGTATCCACTCTGGGGCCAACGTCCTGACTTTC
>TRBJ2-1|.|TRBV5-1|.
CASSPSTGGWNEQFF
TGCGCCAGCAGCCCGTCTACGGGGGGCTGGAATGAGCAGTTCTTC